These T cell receptor beta chains were read from a single sample in a study of cytomegalovirus exposure and HLA in healthy donors. Clones were read by immunoSEQ multiplex PCR, and TCRdb kept only the in-frame ones, dropping some. The sample records some 110,000 clones, around a tenth being singletons. Material: PBMCs. The receptor source for this set is a man aged 30 to 39 in good health and CMV-seronegative. CDR3s include the opening cysteine and the closing phenylalanine or tryptophan. D genes are given only for firm matches. Clone size appears in some rows only: once, few, many, or a class for an expanded clone.

v_call: TRBV21-1
d_call: NA
j_call: TRBJ1-3
clone_size: NA
cdr3_aa: CASIKNQGHDGNTIYF
cdr3_nt: TGTGCCAGCATCAAAAACCAGGGACACGACGGAAACACCATATATTTT

v_call: TRBV12-5
d_call: TRBD1
j_call: TRBJ2-2
clone_size: NA
cdr3_aa: CASGLRQGARNTGELFF
cdr3_nt: TGTGCTAGTGGCCTAAGACAGGGGGCCAGGAACACCGGGGAGCTGTTTTTT

v_call: TRBV15
d_call: NA
j_call: TRBJ1-2
clone_size: few
cdr3_aa: CATVGGYGYGYTF
cdr3_nt: TGTGCCACCGTTGGAGGGTACGGCTATGGCTACACCTTC

v_call: TRBV19
d_call: NA
j_call: TRBJ1-4
clone_size: few
cdr3_aa: CATVVREKLFF
cdr3_nt: TGTGCCACAGTCGTTCGTGAAAAACTGTTTTTT

v_call: TRBV28
d_call: TRBD2
j_call: TRBJ2-3
clone_size: few
cdr3_aa: CASSHGRDTDTQYF
cdr3_nt: TGTGCCAGCAGTCACGGGAGGGACACAGATACGCAGTATTTT

v_call: TRBV6-1
d_call: NA
j_call: TRBJ1-1
clone_size: few
cdr3_aa: CASSEDRGAEAFF
cdr3_nt: TGTGCCAGCAGTGAAGATAGGGGCGCTGAAGCTTTCTTT

v_call: TRBV29-1
d_call: NA
j_call: TRBJ2-7
clone_size: NA
cdr3_aa: CSVEDPSIGYEQYF
cdr3_nt: TGCAGCGTTGAAGATCCTAGCATTGGCTACGAGCAGTACTTC

v_call: TRBV5-1
d_call: TRBD1
j_call: TRBJ2-5
clone_size: NA
cdr3_aa: CASSHWTGGNLRETQYF
cdr3_nt: TGCGCCAGCAGCCACTGGACAGGGGGAAACTTACGCGAGACCCAGTACTTC

v_call: TRBV13
d_call: NA
j_call: TRBJ1-2
clone_size: NA
cdr3_aa: CASSLDSYGYTF
cdr3_nt: TGTGCCAGCAGCTTAGACAGCTATGGCTACACCTTC

v_call: TRBV7-3
d_call: TRBD2
j_call: TRBJ2-5
clone_size: NA
cdr3_aa: CASSLIAGETQYF
cdr3_nt: TGTGCCAGCAGCTTAATAGCGGGTGAGACCCAGTACTTC

v_call: TRBV7-6
d_call: TRBD1
j_call: TRBJ1-3
clone_size: NA
cdr3_aa: CASSLNYQGAGNTIYF
cdr3_nt: TGTGCCAGCAGCTTAAATTACCAGGGGGCTGGAAACACCATATATTTT

v_call: TRBV6-1
d_call: NA
j_call: TRBJ1-1
clone_size: NA
cdr3_aa: CASSERQRSEAFF
cdr3_nt: TGTGCCAGCAGTGAAAGGCAGAGGTCTGAAGCTTTCTTT

v_call: TRBV7-6
d_call: TRBD1
j_call: TRBJ1-5
clone_size: NA
cdr3_aa: CASSPGQGTINQPQHF
cdr3_nt: TGTGCCAGCAGCCCAGGACAGGGGACTATCAATCAGCCCCAGCATTTT

v_call: TRBV10-2
d_call: TRBD1
j_call: TRBJ2-3
clone_size: NA
cdr3_aa: CASRWTGAEVDTQYF
cdr3_nt: TGCGCCAGCAGGTGGACAGGGGCGGAGGTAGATACGCAGTATTTT

v_call: TRBV5-6
d_call: NA
j_call: TRBJ1-2
clone_size: NA
cdr3_aa: CASKNRVGYTF
cdr3_nt: TGTGCCAGCAAGAACAGGGTCGGCTACACCTTC

v_call: TRBV4-1
d_call: NA
j_call: TRBJ1-2
clone_size: NA
cdr3_aa: CASSHSTGDGYTF
cdr3_nt: TGCGCCAGCAGCCATTCGACGGGGGATGGCTACACCTTC

v_call: TRBV19
d_call: TRBD1
j_call: TRBJ2-7
clone_size: few
cdr3_aa: CASSLGGQGSYEQYF
cdr3_nt: TGTGCCAGTAGCCTCGGGGGACAGGGATCCTACGAGCAGTACTTC

v_call: TRBV30
d_call: NA
j_call: TRBJ2-3
clone_size: NA
cdr3_aa: CAWAGPTDTQYF
cdr3_nt: TGTGCCTGGGCCGGTCCCACAGATACGCAGTATTTT

v_call: TRBV7-2
d_call: TRBD2
j_call: TRBJ2-1
clone_size: few
cdr3_aa: CASSPLAGAVNEQFF
cdr3_nt: TGTGCCAGCAGCCCACTAGCGGGAGCCGTCAATGAGCAGTTCTTC

v_call: TRBV27
d_call: NA
j_call: TRBJ2-3
clone_size: NA
cdr3_aa: CASSHGLILDTQYF
cdr3_nt: TGTGCCAGCAGTCACGGACTGATATTAGATACGCAGTATTTT

v_call: TRBV12-5
d_call: TRBD2
j_call: TRBJ2-3
clone_size: NA
cdr3_aa: CASTFLAETIDTQYF
cdr3_nt: TGTGCTAGTACCTTTCTAGCGGAAACAATAGATACGCAGTATTTT

v_call: TRBV6-5
d_call: NA
j_call: TRBJ2-1
clone_size: NA
cdr3_aa: CASSWQGRYNEQFF
cdr3_nt: TGTGCCAGCAGTTGGCAGGGGCGCTACAATGAGCAGTTCTTC

v_call: TRBV9
d_call: TRBD1
j_call: TRBJ1-2
clone_size: NA
cdr3_aa: CASSPWTGRDNYGYTF
cdr3_nt: TGTGCCAGCAGCCCCTGGACAGGGAGGGATAACTATGGCTACACCTTC

v_call: TRBV11-2
d_call: NA
j_call: TRBJ2-1
clone_size: NA
cdr3_aa: CASSRFLESSYNEQFF
cdr3_nt: TGTGCCAGCAGCCGGTTCCTTGAGAGCTCCTACAATGAGCAGTTCTTC

v_call: TRBV9
d_call: NA
j_call: TRBJ1-1
clone_size: NA
cdr3_aa: CASSVVGSSDTEAFF
cdr3_nt: TGTGCCAGCAGCGTAGTTGGGAGTTCGGACACTGAAGCTTTCTTT

v_call: TRBV18
d_call: NA
j_call: TRBJ1-2
clone_size: few
cdr3_aa: CASSPPSESGYGYTF
cdr3_nt: TGTGCCAGCTCACCACCATCAGAATCTGGCTATGGCTACACCTTC

v_call: TRBV7-9
d_call: TRBD2
j_call: TRBJ2-1
clone_size: few
cdr3_aa: CASSLKGGPYNEQFF
cdr3_nt: TGTGCCAGCAGCTTAAAGGGAGGGCCCTACAATGAGCAGTTCTTC

v_call: TRBV28
d_call: TRBD1
j_call: TRBJ2-7
clone_size: few
cdr3_aa: CASSLSGTGVKRSYEQYF
cdr3_nt: TGTGCCAGCAGTTTATCGGGAACAGGGGTTAAACGGTCCTACGAGCAGTACTTC

v_call: TRBV6-6
d_call: TRBD2
j_call: TRBJ2-7
clone_size: NA
cdr3_aa: CASSGGTSGALARQYF
cdr3_nt: TGTGCCAGCAGCGGGGGGACTAGCGGGGCCCTCGCGAGGCAGTACTTC

v_call: TRBV6-5
d_call: NA
j_call: TRBJ1-5
clone_size: few
cdr3_aa: CASSYSGQSNQPQHF
cdr3_nt: TGTGCCAGCAGTTACTCAGGACAGAGCAATCAGCCCCAGCATTTT

v_call: TRBV5-5
d_call: NA
j_call: TRBJ1-2
clone_size: NA
cdr3_aa: CASSLGTDYGYTF
cdr3_nt: TGTGCCAGCAGCTTGGGGACAGATTATGGCTACACCTTC

v_call: TRBV30
d_call: NA
j_call: TRBJ2-1
clone_size: NA
cdr3_aa: CAWSARVARNEQFF
cdr3_nt: TGTGCCTGGAGTGCCCGGGTCGCCCGGAATGAGCAGTTCTTC

v_call: TRBV4-3
d_call: NA
j_call: TRBJ1-2
clone_size: NA
cdr3_aa: CASSQEGGVHYGYTF
cdr3_nt: TGCGCCAGCAGCCAAGAGGGCGGGGTCCACTATGGCTACACCTTC

v_call: TRBV6-1
d_call: NA
j_call: TRBJ2-7
clone_size: few
cdr3_aa: CASSEFDLPYGYSYEQYF
cdr3_nt: TGTGCCAGCAGTGAATTTGACTTGCCCTATGGGTACTCCTACGAGCAGTACTTC

v_call: TRBV5-1
d_call: TRBD2
j_call: TRBJ2-3
clone_size: few
cdr3_aa: CASSLALAGVTDTQYF
cdr3_nt: TGCGCCAGCAGCTTGGCCCTTGCGGGGGTCACAGATACGCAGTATTTT

v_call: TRBV18
d_call: TRBD1
j_call: TRBJ2-7
clone_size: few
cdr3_aa: CASSPRTGSSYEQYF
cdr3_nt: TGTGCCAGCTCACCTCGGACAGGGAGCTCCTACGAGCAGTACTTC

v_call: TRBV5-1
d_call: TRBD1
j_call: TRBJ2-5
clone_size: NA
cdr3_aa: CASSWGQGLGETQYF
cdr3_nt: TGCGCCAGCAGCTGGGGACAGGGGTTAGGAGAGACCCAGTACTTC

v_call: TRBV6-1
d_call: TRBD1
j_call: TRBJ2-2
clone_size: few
cdr3_aa: CASSEPLVGGPANTGELFF
cdr3_nt: TGTGCCAGCAGTGAACCTCTGGTAGGGGGCCCCGCGAACACCGGGGAGCTGTTTTTT

v_call: TRBV10-1
d_call: TRBD2
j_call: TRBJ2-3
clone_size: few
cdr3_aa: CASSAGLAGGTDTQYF
cdr3_nt: TGCGCCAGCAGTGCCGGACTAGCGGGAGGCACAGATACGCAGTATTTT

v_call: TRBV25-1
d_call: NA
j_call: TRBJ1-2
clone_size: few
cdr3_aa: CASSDSGGYTF
cdr3_nt: TGTGCCAGCAGTGACTCAGGAGGCTACACCTTC

v_call: TRBV5-1
d_call: TRBD1
j_call: TRBJ2-7
clone_size: NA
cdr3_aa: CASSLKTDRAPYEQYF
cdr3_nt: TGCGCCAGCAGCCTGAAAACAGACAGGGCTCCCTACGAGCAGTACTTC

v_call: TRBV27
d_call: TRBD1
j_call: TRBJ2-3
clone_size: few
cdr3_aa: CASSLGQGSDTQYF
cdr3_nt: TGTGCCAGCAGTTTGGGACAGGGGTCAGATACGCAGTATTTT

v_call: TRBV29-1
d_call: NA
j_call: TRBJ2-1
clone_size: NA
cdr3_aa: CSVEEQGSYNEQFF
cdr3_nt: TGCAGCGTTGAAGAACAGGGATCCTACAATGAGCAGTTCTTC

v_call: TRBV5-4
d_call: NA
j_call: TRBJ1-1
clone_size: few
cdr3_aa: CASSLVSVNTEAFF
cdr3_nt: TGTGCCAGCAGCTTAGTGAGTGTGAACACTGAAGCTTTCTTT

v_call: TRBV18
d_call: TRBD1
j_call: TRBJ2-3
clone_size: few
cdr3_aa: CASSPLDRTDTQYF
cdr3_nt: TGTGCCAGCTCACCCCTGGACAGGACAGATACGCAGTATTTT

v_call: TRBV5-1
d_call: TRBD1
j_call: TRBJ1-1
clone_size: NA
cdr3_aa: CATRTGPMNTEAFF
cdr3_nt: TGCGCCACCAGGACAGGCCCCATGAACACTGAAGCTTTCTTT

v_call: TRBV30
d_call: NA
j_call: TRBJ2-7
clone_size: NA
cdr3_aa: CAWSVPYEQYF
cdr3_nt: TGTGCCTGGAGTGTCCCATACGAGCAGTACTTC

v_call: TRBV9
d_call: TRBD2
j_call: TRBJ2-2
clone_size: NA
cdr3_aa: CASSVGASGSTGELFF
cdr3_nt: TGTGCCAGCAGCGTAGGGGCTAGCGGGAGCACCGGGGAGCTGTTTTTT

v_call: TRBV4-3
d_call: TRBD1
j_call: TRBJ1-4
clone_size: NA
cdr3_aa: CASSGQAVNEKLFF
cdr3_nt: TGCGCCAGCAGCGGACAGGCTGTTAATGAAAAACTGTTTTTT

v_call: TRBV19
d_call: NA
j_call: TRBJ2-7
clone_size: few
cdr3_aa: CASSPGRTYEQYF
cdr3_nt: TGTGCCAGTAGTCCAGGGAGGACCTACGAGCAGTACTTC

v_call: TRBV5-4
d_call: TRBD1
j_call: TRBJ2-7
clone_size: NA
cdr3_aa: CASSPRTGGYEQYF
cdr3_nt: TGTGCCAGCAGCCCTAGGACAGGGGGCTACGAGCAGTACTTC

v_call: TRBV30
d_call: NA
j_call: TRBJ2-7
clone_size: NA
cdr3_aa: CAWSRGSSSPRGEQYF
cdr3_nt: TGTGCCTGGAGTAGAGGGTCTAGCTCGCCCCGCGGCGAGCAGTACTTC

v_call: TRBV5-1
d_call: TRBD2
j_call: TRBJ2-5
clone_size: NA
cdr3_aa: CASSSTSGFFQSQETQYF
cdr3_nt: TGCGCCAGCAGCTCAACTAGCGGGTTTTTTCAATCTCAAGAGACCCAGTACTTC

v_call: TRBV29-1
d_call: TRBD2
j_call: TRBJ2-3
clone_size: few
cdr3_aa: CSASGLAGLTDTQYF
cdr3_nt: TGCAGCGCATCGGGACTAGCGGGGTTAACAGATACGCAGTATTTT

v_call: TRBV19
d_call: TRBD1
j_call: TRBJ2-2
clone_size: few
cdr3_aa: CASSNRGSGTGELFF
cdr3_nt: TGTGCCAGTAGTAACAGGGGAAGTGGCACCGGGGAGCTGTTTTTT

v_call: TRBV5-5
d_call: TRBD2
j_call: TRBJ2-1
clone_size: few
cdr3_aa: CASSFAASGYNEQFF
cdr3_nt: TGTGCCAGCAGCTTTGCGGCTAGCGGGTACAATGAGCAGTTCTTC

v_call: TRBV5-1
d_call: NA
j_call: TRBJ1-1
clone_size: few
cdr3_aa: CASSLTDSTTEAFF
cdr3_nt: TGCGCCAGCAGCTTGACCGACAGTACCACTGAAGCTTTCTTT

v_call: TRBV5-1
d_call: TRBD2
j_call: TRBJ2-3
clone_size: few
cdr3_aa: CASSLGGTSGTTDTQYF
cdr3_nt: TGCGCCAGCAGCTTGGGTGGGACTAGCGGGACGACAGATACGCAGTATTTT

v_call: TRBV2
d_call: TRBD2
j_call: TRBJ2-7
clone_size: NA
cdr3_aa: CATKTPGLAAAYEQYF
cdr3_nt: TGTGCCACGAAAACGCCTGGACTAGCGGCCGCCTACGAGCAGTACTTC

v_call: TRBV7-2
d_call: NA
j_call: TRBJ2-7
clone_size: NA
cdr3_aa: CASSPGAYEQYF
cdr3_nt: TGTGCCAGCAGCCCCGGGGCCTACGAGCAGTACTTC